Sequencing of this T cell receptor (beta chain) was carried out in a study of cytomegalovirus exposure and HLA in healthy donors. Notes on this clone: The antigen is undetermined.

Whole-study findings and limits: It was taken for granted in presence/absence analyses that sequencing depth across donors was roughly uniform. Later analysis associated a missense DCLRE1C variant with TCR beta V- and J-gene trimming. Prior analysis indicated that the majority of TCR beta V segments exhibited productivity approximately 90% or approximately 30% of the time.

PCR amplification relied on 60 Vbeta primers (plus 13 Jbeta primers). Produced via immunoSEQ multiplex PCR; TCRdb's table is partial and in-frame only. The sample includes some 150,000 clones, over 70% of them seen just once. V gave up 7 bases and J gave up 5 bases; unmatched junction bases: 6. Germline V lookup: CDR1 SQVTM, CDR2 ANQGSEA. CDR3 length equals 13 residues. The chain is built from TRBV29-1 and TRBJ2-1; 9 nucleotides agree with TRBD2. Sequencing used PBMCs. The receptor was isolated from a man younger than 45 in good health and CMV-seropositive. CDR3 residues: CSGILAGNNEQFF. CDR3 nucleotides: TGCAGCGGGATACTAGCGGGCAACAATGAGCAGTTCTTC.